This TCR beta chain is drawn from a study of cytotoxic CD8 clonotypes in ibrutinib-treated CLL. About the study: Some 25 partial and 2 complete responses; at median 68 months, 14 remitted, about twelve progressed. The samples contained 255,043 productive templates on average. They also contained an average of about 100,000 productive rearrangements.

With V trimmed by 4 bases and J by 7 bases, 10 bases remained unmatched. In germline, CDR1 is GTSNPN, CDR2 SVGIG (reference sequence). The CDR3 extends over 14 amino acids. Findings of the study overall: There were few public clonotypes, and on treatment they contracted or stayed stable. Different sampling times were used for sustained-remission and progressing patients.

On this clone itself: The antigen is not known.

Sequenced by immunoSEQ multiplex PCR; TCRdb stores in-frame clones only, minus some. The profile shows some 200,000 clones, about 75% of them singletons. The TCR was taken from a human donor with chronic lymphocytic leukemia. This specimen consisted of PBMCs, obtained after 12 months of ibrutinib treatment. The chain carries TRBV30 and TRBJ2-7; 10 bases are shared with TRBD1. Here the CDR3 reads CAWNRRQGAREQYF. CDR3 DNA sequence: TGTGCCTGGAATCGGAGACAGGGGGCGCGGGAGCAGTACTTC.